This T cell receptor (beta chain) stems from a study of shared clonotypes between healthy human individuals (dated by TCRdb to about 2020). Concerning the study at large: The cohort comprised two women and a few men aged 18 to 49 years. Leukapheresis yielded between about 0.85 and 9 billion PBMCs per donor. To estimate repertoire size and how much clonotypes are shared between individuals, the study performed deep sequencing of blood TCR repertoires from roughly five healthy adults. Different laboratories and diverse techniques were used to prepare libraries and sequence TCR repertoires, to increase sequencing depth and limit assay-specific biases. For each donor, three plates each were used for CD4 naive and CD4 memory, two plates were used for CD8 naive, and one plate was used for CD8 memory. Findings and caveats that apply to the study as a whole: Pairwise subsampling indicated that sequencing depth was expected to affect the degree of clonotype sharing among donors. Naive subsets generally had larger estimated clonotype richness than memory subsets. Sharing across several donors was observed for about 5% of naive CD4, under 4% of naive CD8, about 2.5% of memory CD4, and roughly 0.43% of memory CD8 clonotypes. Sampling was limited to blood, and TCR repertoires in tissue likely differ from TCR repertoires in blood. Rarefaction of sorted-subset datasets indicated incomplete sequencing despite the large sequencing depth. Higher generation probabilities were observed for clonotypes shared by all four sorted-subset donors than for non-shared clonotypes. Because the study included only a small number of donors, the genetic and exposure-history diversity represented was limited.

The donors were healthy, HIV-negative adults with no recently reported acute infections or vaccinations. Every donor was a Caucasian adult residing in Nashville, Tennessee, USA. CD4+ T cells were enriched through magnetic negative selection, after which naive cells were positively selected on CD45RA and the remaining negative fraction served as the memory subset. Blood was obtained by leukapheresis, after which PBMCs were separated by Ficoll-Histopaque density gradient centrifugation and cryopreserved in liquid nitrogen vapor phase. Analytical flow cytometry was used to check the purity and quantity of each magnetically sorted T cell population. Genomic DNA was isolated from every sorted fraction and measured by UV absorbance on a Nanodrop 2000c. TCR CDR3 regions were amplified from genomic DNA by multiplex PCR using the deep immunoSEQ assay. Extracted genomic DNA from each cell subset was spread evenly across all wells of several immunoSEQ 96-well plates, with each plate serving as a replicate. Each replicate PCR for sorted subsets received around 200 ng genomic DNA, equal to tens of thousands of T cell genomes. Purified libraries were quantified with a Qubit 3.0 fluorometer, sized on a Bioanalyzer 2100, and re-quantified with the KAPA Library Quantification kit. Every immunoSEQ 96-well plate was sequenced on a dedicated single-read 150-cycle Illumina NextSeq 550 flow cell. As for the original processing: Because the immunoSEQ output included only junctional sequences and no quality scores, the filtering could not be the same as the filtering used for full-length reads. To assign V/J genes and CDR3, sequences were annotated against IMGT germline references using PyIR, a Python wrapper for IgBLAST v1.9. Reads were removed for weak V/J assignments (E-value above 1e-6), missing CDR3, stop codons, out-of-frame junctions, or ambiguous translated residues. V3J clonotypes were defined as sequences sharing the same inferred V gene, J gene, and CDR3 amino acid sequence. Percentage overlap between repertoires was calculated by dividing the number of shared unique clonotypes by the size of the smaller repertoire. Repertoire richness was assessed with RTK rarefaction, the Chao1 estimator, and Recon v2.1 estimates of unobserved clonotypes. OLGA was used to compute generation probabilities for all TCRbeta clonotypes that the gDNA method yielded from a handful of donors. TCRdb limited this immuneACCESS table to in-frame rearrangements with V and J called. A share of clones is missing; checked studies link under half to unresolved V genes, and the rest is unexplained. Clone size and V and J calls were adopted from that table, with D and trimming inferred from the DNA. The sample yields over a million clones; more than 75% were counted once. Clones ranked in the top ten supply roughly 0.56% of the sample.

From the cysteine up to the phenylalanine, the CDR3 has a length of 13 residues. Of all the DNA, just the CDR3 is kept, 39 bases in frame from base 1. V is shortened by 2 bases, J by 5 bases, and the region joining them spans 10 bases. CDR1 and CDR2 are read off the germline V gene as KGHSH and LQKENI. With respect to this clone: Its cognate antigen has yet to be identified. Base quality data are lacking; no much larger clone is found one base away.

The clonotype was recovered from a man younger than 35 in good health. Some clones in this sample may be carry-over from other donors' samples. Recombination connected TRBV18 to TRBJ2-7; the D gene cannot be named for sure. Sequencing was done on a sample of memory CD4+ T cells from PBMCs. This sample's cell subset or site label indicates: CD45RA-negative fraction. The CDR3 corresponds to CASSPVRIDEQYF. The DNA sequence is as follows: TGTGCCAGCTCACCAGTCCGAATAGACGAGCAGTACTTC.